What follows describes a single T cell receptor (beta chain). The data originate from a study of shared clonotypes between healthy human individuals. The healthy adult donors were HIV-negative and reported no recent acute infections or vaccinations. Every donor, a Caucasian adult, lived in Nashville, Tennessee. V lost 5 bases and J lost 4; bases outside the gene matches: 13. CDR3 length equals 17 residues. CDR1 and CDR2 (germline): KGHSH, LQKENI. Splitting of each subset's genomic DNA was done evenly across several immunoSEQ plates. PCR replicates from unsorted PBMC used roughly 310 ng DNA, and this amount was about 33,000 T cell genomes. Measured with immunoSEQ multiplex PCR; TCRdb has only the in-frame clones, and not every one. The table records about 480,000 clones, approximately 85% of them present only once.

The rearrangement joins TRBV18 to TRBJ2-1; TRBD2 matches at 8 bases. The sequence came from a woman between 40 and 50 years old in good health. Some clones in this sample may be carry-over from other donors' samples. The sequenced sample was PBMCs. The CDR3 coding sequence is TGTGCCAGCTCAACGGCGAATCCGGGAGGGTGGTACAATGAGCAGTTCTTC. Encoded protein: CASSTANPGGWYNEQFF. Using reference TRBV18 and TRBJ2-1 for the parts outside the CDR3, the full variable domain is NAGVMQNPRHLVRRRGQEARLRCSPMKGHSHVYWYRQLPEEGLKFMVYLQKENIIDESGMPKERFSAEFPKEGPSILRIQQVVRGDSAAYFCASSTANPGGWYNEQFFGPGTRLTVL.